One sample yielded the 11 T cell receptor beta chains listed below, sequenced in a study of CD8+ T cells in alopecia areata. RNA was isolated and reverse transcribed to cDNA, the sequencing template. Generated by immunoSEQ multiplex PCR, the TCRdb table keeps only in-frame clones and is missing some. The table lists about 200,000 clones, roughly three fifths of them singletons, with over 4% in the top ten. Material for sequencing was CD8+ T cells sorted from blood. These receptors were taken from a human donor in good health.

The chain carries TRBV30 and TRBJ1-1; D is ambiguous. Germline V CDR1 and CDR2: GTSNPN, SVGIG (reference sequence). The CDR3 loop spans 12 amino acids. Trimming took off 2 bases at V and 7 bases at J, with 11 bases between the two ends. This CDR3 is CAWSFTGVEAFF. CDR3 DNA: TGTGCCTGGAGTTTTACGGGAGTTGAAGCTTTCTTT.

This clone was seen a handful of times. The V and J genes are TRBV9 and TRBJ2-3; D not certain. V shed 6 bases and J shed 2 bases, with 16 bases lying between them. Germline lookup yields CDR1 SGDLS and CDR2 YYNGEE. This CDR3 region has 15 residues. CDR3 sequence: CASTSTPRFTDTQYF. The CDR3 DNA sequence: TGTGCCAGCACTTCAACGCCGCGATTCACAGATACGCAGTATTTT.

This clone has a handful of counts. The rearrangement joins TRBV14 to TRBJ2-5, with D uncertain. The CDR3 spans 12 residues. Per germline, CDR1 SGHDN and CDR2 FVKESK. V lost 1 base to trimming and J lost 4 bases, with 4 bases between them. CDR3 DNA: TGTGCCAGCAGCCAAGGTGGAGAGACCCAGTACTTC. Encoded protein: CASSQGGETQYF.

The chain couples TRBV6-1 to TRBJ2-5, with TRBD1 identical over 7 bases. The CDR3 length is 13 residues. Trimming took 10 bases from V and 2 from J; bases not matched to a gene: 7. Germline V gene data show CDR1 as MNHNS and CDR2 as SASEGT. The CDR3 here is CATRDSRQETQYF. CDR3 DNA: TGTGCCACCAGGGACAGCCGACAAGAGACCCAGTACTTC.

The gene calls are TRBV9 and TRBJ1-2; D unresolved. Trimming removed 3 bases from V and 9 bases from J, with 12 bases in between. Germline V gene sequence: CDR1 SGDLS, CDR2 YYNGEE. The length of the CDR3 is 12 residues. The CDR3 sequence: CASSGHSLRYTF. The CDR3 bases are TGTGCCAGCAGCGGACACAGCCTCCGCTACACCTTC.

This clone was detected only a few times. The chain has TRBV29-1 and TRBJ2-7; the D gene is possibly TRBD1 (5 bases). Trimming shortened V by 2 bases and J by 2 bases, and 10 bases separated the two germline ends. Germline V gene data show CDR1 as SQVTM and CDR2 as ANQGSEA. The CDR3 totals 13 residues. CDR3 loop: CSVEQGSPYEQYF. In DNA form, the CDR3 reads TGCAGCGTTGAACAGGGATCACCCTACGAGCAGTACTTC.

This clone was picked up one time. The chain's CDR3 is CASSREPGDEQYF. CDR3 nucleotides: TGCGCCAGCAGCCGCGAACCAGGGGACGAGCAGTACTTC. The chain uses TRBV4-1 and TRBJ2-7, with D perhaps matching TRBD1 (6 bases). CDR1 MGHRA and CDR2 YSYEKL come from the germline V gene. V was shortened by 4 bases and J by 5 bases, with 12 bases between the two germline ends. CDR3 length: 13 residues.

As to this clone: Other DNA sequences in the sample encode the same CDR3. The chain couples TRBV29-1 to TRBJ1-2; D ambiguous. Germline values: CDR1 SQVTM, CDR2 ANQGSEA. This CDR3 has 12 residues. With 3 bases removed from V and 2 bases from J, the gap between germline ends came to 7 bases. CDR3 sequence: CSVEAENYGYTF. CDR3 DNA: TGCAGCGTTGAGGCCGAGAACTATGGCTACACCTTC.

The genes are TRBV5-4 and TRBJ2-7; tentatively, D is TRBD1 (6 bases). Trimming removed 0 bases at V and 6 bases at J, with 13 bases between. CDR3 length equals 14 residues. CDR1 is SGHNT, CDR2 YYREEE, per germline (reference sequence). The CDR3 region has the DNA TGTGCCAGCAGCTTGGAAGGGGGACGACTCGAGCAGTACTTC. Its translation is CASSLEGGRLEQYF.

This clone was seen many times. The rearrangement joins TRBV27 to TRBJ1-4, with D possibly being TRBD1 (5 bases). Trimming took off 5 bases at V and 7 bases at J, with 20 bases between the two ends. CDR1 is MNHEY, CDR2 SMNVEV, per germline (reference sequence). This CDR3 has 16 residues. CDR3 region: CASSTLLGQGGEKLFF. CDR3 DNA sequence: TGTGCCAGCAGTACACTACTCGGGCAGGGAGGTGAAAAACTGTTTTTT.

Notes on this clone: The sample contains more than one DNA sequence encoding this CDR3. The chain uses TRBV29-1 and TRBJ2-2, with D uncertain. The germline V and J ends were trimmed by 1 base and 2 bases, with 5 bases remaining between them. This CDR3 has 13 residues. CDR1 is SQVTM and CDR2 is ANQGSEA in the germline V gene. The CDR3, as DNA: TGCAGCGTTGAAGGGGGAAACACCGGGGAGCTGTTTTTT. This codes for CSVEGGNTGELFF.